Below are 11 T cell receptor beta chains sequenced from a single sample in a study of blood T cell repertoires in COVID-19. TCRdb keeps only in-frame clones here, not all; method: immunoSEQ multiplex PCR. There are roughly 92,000 clones in the sample; 80% to 85% occur only once, and 25% to 40% lies in the top ten. The sample taken for sequencing was peripheral blood. All receptors come from an elderly woman with active or convalescent COVID-19.

This clone was counted between two and nine times. V gene TRBV2 combines with J gene TRBJ1-1, with 10 bases fitting TRBD1. This CDR3 comprises 14 residues. V lost 3 bases, J lost 10 bases, and 8 bases stayed unmatched. Germline assignment: CDR1 SNHLY and CDR2 FYNNEI. CDR3 sequence (DNA): TGTGCCAGCAGTGACCAGACAGGGGGCTGGGTAGCTTTCTTT. Protein: CASSDQTGGWVAFF.

The gene calls are TRBV27 and TRBJ1-4; a possible D gene is TRBD1 (5 bases). The CDR3 consists of 15 residues. Germline loops: CDR1 MNHEY, CDR2 SMNVEV (reference sequence). Trimming stripped 0 bases from V and 3 bases from J, with 8 bases between. CDR3 protein: CASSLSRTPNEKLFF. The CDR3 bases are TGTGCCAGCAGTTTATCCAGGACACCTAATGAAAAACTGTTTTTT. Full variable domain (rest looked up from reference TRBV27 and TRBJ1-4): EAQVTQNPRYLITVTGKKLTVTCSQNMNHEYMSWYRQDPGLGLRQIYYSMNVEVTDKGDVPEGYKVSRKEKRNFPLILESPSPNQTSLYFCASSLSRTPNEKLFFGSGTQLSVL.

This rearrangement joins TRBV12-3 or TRBV12-4 to TRBJ2-5, with a possible D match to TRBD2 (5 bases). With 0 bases removed from V and 5 bases from J, the gap between germline ends came to 7 bases. There are 13 residues in the CDR3. The CDR3 bases are TGTGCCAGCAGTTTAGCGGCTAGCGAGACCCAGTACTTC. Its protein is CASSLAASETQYF.

CDR3 residues: CASSLTGTGVYEQYF. The DNA for the CDR3 is TGTGCCAGCAGCTTAACAGGGACAGGGGTTTACGAGCAGTACTTC. This chain links TRBV7-3 with TRBJ2-7; 10 bases map to TRBD1. Germline CDR1 reads SGHTA; CDR2 reads FQGTGA. With 0 bases clipped from V and 4 bases from J, the junction kept 3 bases outside the gene matches. The CDR3 contains 15 residues.

The rearrangement joins TRBV28 to TRBJ2-3; 10 nucleotides match TRBD2. Germline loops: CDR1 MDHEN, CDR2 SYDVKM. V gave up 5 bases and J gave up 5 bases; unmatched junction bases: 10. This CDR3 is built from 16 residues. The CDR3 bases are TGTGCCAGCAGTGCGGCCAAAGCGGGGGGGATAGATACGCAGTATTTT. Translated: CASSAAKAGGIDTQYF. Full variable domain (missing parts from reference TRBV28 and TRBJ2-3): DVKVTQSSRYLVKRTGEKVFLECVQDMDHENMFWYRQDPGLGLRLIYFSYDVKMKEKGDIPEGYSVSREKKERFSLILESASTNQTSMYLCASSAAKAGGIDTQYFGPGTRLTVL.

The chain links TRBV4-1 to TRBJ2-1; TRBD2 aligns across 10 bases. The CDR3 is 16 amino acids. Looked up from germline, CDR1 is MGHRA and CDR2 is YSYEKL. Unmatched junction bases numbered 5, after V lost 2 bases and J lost 4 bases. The CDR3 nucleotides read TGCGCCAGCAGCCAACAGACTAGCGGGTTTTACAATGAGCAGTTCTTC. Translating it yields CASSQQTSGFYNEQFF.

The rearrangement joins TRBV9 to TRBJ2-2; D unresolved. CDR3 length: 15 residues. V shed 7 bases and J shed 0 bases, with 13 bases lying between them. Germline CDR1 reads SGDLS; CDR2 reads YYNGEE. DNA of the CDR3: TGTGCCAGCGAGTCGGCAGGCGCGAACACCGGGGAGCTGTTTTTT. It codes for CASESAGANTGELFF.

DNA of the CDR3: TGTGCCAGCAGCACCCTGACTAGCGGGGCTGGGGACGAGCAGTACTTC. Amino acid sequence: CASSTLTSGAGDEQYF. The J gene is TRBJ2-7, the V gene TRBV7-8; 11 bases are a match to TRBD2. V was clipped by 5 bases and J by 5 bases; unmatched bases: 11. This CDR3 spans 16 amino acids. In germline, CDR1 is SGHVS, CDR2 FQNEAQ.

CDR3 amino acids: CASSPDRDTEAFF. CDR3 sequence (DNA): TGTGCCAGCAGTCCGGACAGGGATACTGAAGCTTTCTTT. The V call is TRBV12-3 or TRBV12-4, the J call TRBJ1-1, with TRBD1 matching 8 bases. J was trimmed by 5 bases and V by 5 bases; bases with no gene match: 4. This CDR3 comprises 13 residues.

The chain uses TRBV10-2 and TRBJ2-2; TRBD2 matches at 11 bases. The V gene end was trimmed by 3 bases and the J gene end by 6 bases; junction bases not matched to a gene: 3. The CDR3 sequence is 15 residues long. Germline V gene sequence: CDR1 WSHSY, CDR2 SAAADI. CDR3 sequence reads: CASSELAGGPGELFF. The CDR3, as DNA: TGCGCCAGCAGTGAATTAGCGGGAGGGCCCGGGGAGCTGTTTTTT.

Only one count was recorded for this clone. The rearrangement uses TRBV19 and TRBJ1-6, with 8 nucleotides matching TRBD1. The CDR3 is made up of 14 amino acids. Germline assignment: CDR1 LNHDA and CDR2 SQIVND (reference sequence). Losses at the gene ends were 3 bases for V and 9 bases for J; bases not matched to a gene: 4. CDR3: CASSIGQGRSPLHF. The DNA for the CDR3 is TGTGCCAGTAGTATCGGACAGGGCCGTTCACCCCTCCACTTT.